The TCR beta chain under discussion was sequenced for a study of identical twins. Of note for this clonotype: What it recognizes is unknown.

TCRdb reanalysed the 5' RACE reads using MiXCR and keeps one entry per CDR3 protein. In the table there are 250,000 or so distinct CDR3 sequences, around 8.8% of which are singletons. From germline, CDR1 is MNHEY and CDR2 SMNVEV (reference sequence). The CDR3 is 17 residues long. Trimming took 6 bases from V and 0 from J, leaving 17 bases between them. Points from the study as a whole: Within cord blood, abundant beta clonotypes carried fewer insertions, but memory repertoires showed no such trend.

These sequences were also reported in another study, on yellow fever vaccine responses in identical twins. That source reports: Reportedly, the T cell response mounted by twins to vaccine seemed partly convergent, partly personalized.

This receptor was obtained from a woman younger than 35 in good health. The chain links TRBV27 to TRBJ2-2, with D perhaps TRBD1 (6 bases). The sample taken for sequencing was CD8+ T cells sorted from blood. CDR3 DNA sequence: TGTGCCAGCAGCTCCCGGGACACCCAAGCGAACACCGGGGAGCTGTTTTTT. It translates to CASSSRDTQANTGELFF.